A single TCR beta chain is shown here with its context. The antigen is undetermined. The read ends 3 residues before the CDR3 terminus; that terminus is restored from the germline J gene. This sample was included in a study of T cells in women clearing cervical HPV infection. Study-level findings and limits: Repertoire richness, not evenness, was significantly elevated in CIN3+ cases versus controls. Combining TCR richness with V gene abundances gave approximately 0.84 AUC. Richness differences could reflect unmeasured T-cell content per sample.

Germline assignment: CDR1 SGHRS and CDR2 YFSETQ. V gave up 2 bases and J gave up 7 bases, with 13 bases separating them. The CDR3 spans 15 residues. Some clones are missing from TCRdb's copy, which holds only in-frame ones; the method was immunoSEQ multiplex PCR. Listed are over 30,000 clones; about 5% falls within the top ten. This rearrangement joins TRBV5-1 to TRBJ1-6; possibly TRBD1 for D (5 bases). Input material: blood buffy coat. The sequence was collected from a woman aged 18 to 69 with a cervical HPV16 infection that either progressed to CIN3+ or cleared (not recorded which). Here the CDR3 reads CASSLDGGGNSPLHF. The part of the CDR3 DNA that was read is TGCGCCAGCAGCTTAGATGGTGGGGGGAATTCACCC.